The table lists the clone carrying this TCR beta chain with a few counts. The CDR3 has 15 amino acids. V dropped 2 bases and J dropped 4 bases, with 13 bases sitting between them. Germline values: CDR1 MNHEY, CDR2 SVGEGT. With a J-beta primer mix and a sample-barcoded 5' primer, a second PCR ran roughly 6 to 12 cycles. TCRdb analysed the 5' RACE reads with MiXCR anew, one entry per CDR3 protein. Seen here are under 2 million distinct CDR3 sequences, 30% to 40% observed once, and the top ten hold about 11%. The sample originates from a study of blood T cells in healthy people across ages. Sequencing was carried out using blood. V usage is TRBV6-2 or TRBV6-3 and J usage is TRBJ2-3; D is unresolved. The TCR was taken from a woman in her 30s in good health. Here the CDR3 DNA reads TGTGCCAGCAGTTACCTCGGCCTGAGGTCAGATACGCAGTATTTT. This encodes CASSYLGLRSDTQYF.